What follows are 8 T cell receptor beta chains derived from one specimen sequenced in a study of post-analysis software for immune sequencing data. Study-wide results and limits: TRBV5-6, TRBV5-1 and TRBV20-1 were among four or five TRBV segments more frequent in patients than controls.

Built from TCR beta cDNA, the libraries had unique molecular identifiers in them. MiXCR, run by TCRdb on the PCR reads, gives a single entry per CDR3 protein. The sample contains 750,000 to 950,000 distinct CDR3 sequences, under 70% of which appear only once. These receptors' targets are unknown. Sequenced input: blood. These receptors were collected from a girl aged 5-17 years with multiple sclerosis.

As to this clonotype: One end of the junction fails to match germline, which may point to a read error. The rearrangement joins TRBV5-1 to TRBJ2-1, with TRBD2 identical over 7 bases. In germline, CDR1 is SGHRS, CDR2 YFSETQ. This CDR3 contains 16 residues. The CDR3 spells CASSLAGGGWINEQFF. The CDR3 DNA follows: TGTGCCAGCAGCTTGGCCGGGGGAGGGTGGATAAATGAGCAGTTCTTC.

The J gene is TRBJ2-7, the V gene TRBV3-1; D not certain. Germline CDR1 LGHDT, CDR2 YNNKEL (reference sequence). The V and J ends lost 3 bases and 2 bases respectively, with 5 bases between them. The CDR3 is 12 amino acids. CDR3 sequence reads: CASSHPPYEQYF. CDR3 in DNA: TGTGCCAGCAGCCACCCCCCCTACGAGCAGTACTTC.

Details on this clonotype: A read error may produce the germline difference seen at one junction end. The rearrangement links TRBV12-3 or TRBV12-4 to TRBJ2-3; 10 bases agree with TRBD2. CDR3 length: 15 residues. CDR3 bases: TGTGCCAGCAGTCTAGCGGGGGCCACCAGAAGTACGCAGTATTTT. Its protein is CASSLAGATRSTQYF.

The V call is TRBV5-1, the J call TRBJ2-1, with 9 bases lining up with TRBD1. The length of the CDR3 is 20 residues. V was pared by 3 bases and J by 0 bases, with 16 bases of the junction left unmatched. Germline CDR1 is SGHRS and CDR2 is YFSETQ. CDR3 bases: TGCGCCAGCAGCTCACCGGGACAGGGAGGGTCGAGTGACTCCTACAATGAGCAGTTCTTC. Translated, it gives CASSSPGQGGSSDSYNEQFF.

The CDR3 DNA follows: TGTGCCACCAGCAGAGAACGCCCAGGGTACGGGTCGGGTGAGCAGTTCTTC. Its protein product is CATSRERPGYGSGEQFF. V usage is TRBV15 and J usage is TRBJ2-1, with a possible D match to TRBD1 (5 bases). CDR1 is LNHNV, CDR2 YYDKDF, per germline (reference sequence). The CDR3 spans 17 residues. Trimming pared 0 bases from V and 9 bases from J, leaving 21 bases between.

The genes are TRBV6-5 and TRBJ2-3; 10 nucleotides line up with TRBD2. J gave up 4 bases and V 7 bases, and 23 bases lay outside the gene matches. Germline CDR1 and CDR2: MNHEY and SVGAGI. The CDR3 spans 20 residues. The CDR3 nucleotides are TGTGCCAGCAATTTTGGGGGGGGACTAGCGAATACCCTGCGGGCAGATACGCAGTATTTT. This gives the protein CASNFGGGLANTLRADTQYF.

This chain uses TRBV29-1 with TRBJ2-7, with a possible D match to TRBD2 (6 bases). This CDR3 comprises 10 residues. V lost 2 bases and J lost 12, with 11 bases in between. The germline CDR1 and CDR2 sequences are SQVTM and ANQGSEA. The CDR3 is CSVERGTRYF. The CDR3 region has the DNA TGCAGCGTTGAACGGGGGACCCGGTACTTC.

The chain employs TRBV14 and TRBJ2-1; D unresolved. The germline CDR1 and CDR2 sequences are SGHDN and FVKESK. Trimming pared 4 bases from V and 6 bases from J, leaving 10 bases between. This CDR3 has 13 residues. As DNA, the CDR3 is TGTGCCAGCAGCCGCCCAGTGTTCAATGAGCAGTTCTTC. Translating it yields CASSRPVFNEQFF. The whole variable domain, filled in from reference TRBV14 and TRBJ2-1, reads EAGVTQFPSHSVIEKGQTVTLRCDPISGHDNLYWYRRVMGKEIKFLLHFVKESKQDESGMPNNRFLAERTGGTYSTLKVQPAELEDSGVYFCASSRPVFNEQFFGPGTRLTVL.